This T cell receptor (beta chain) was retrieved from a study of cytomegalovirus exposure and HLA in healthy donors. Study-wide context: The same platform as the approximately 670 first-cohort repertoires was used for the 120 validation repertoires, a later analysis reported.

Generated by immunoSEQ multiplex PCR, the TCRdb table keeps only in-frame clones and is missing some. The repertoire has about 110,000 clones, 70% to 90% of them found once; the top ten carry around 1.4%. V shed 5 bases and J 4 bases; nucleotides not matched to a gene: 4. Germline values: CDR1 MNHNY, CDR2 SVGAGI (reference sequence). CDR3 length equals 15 residues. Findings of the study overall: There were under 200 TCR beta chains listed as cytomegalovirus-associated. Later, an analysis found that TCR clusters from the first cohort tended to co-occur in the roughly 110 validation repertoires.

As regards this clone: Its antigen is undetermined.

The V and J genes are TRBV6-6 and TRBJ2-1; TRBD2 agrees at 11 bases. Input material: PBMCs. This receptor was obtained from a woman aged 25-40 years in good health and CMV-seropositive. The CDR3 region has the DNA TGTGCCAGCAGTCCTCGACTAGCGGGGTACAATGAGCAGTTCTTC. Its translation is CASSPRLAGYNEQFF.